The 19 T cell receptor beta chains listed next were all sequenced from one sample in a study of blood T cell repertoires in COVID-19. The method was immunoSEQ multiplex PCR; TCRdb's version includes in-frame clones alone and lacks a portion of them. The sample yields around 120,000 clones, 87% seen once. Sequenced input: peripheral blood. The source is a woman in her 70s with acute or convalescent COVID-19.

In its sample, this clone was seen a few times. This chain uses TRBV28 with TRBJ1-5; D is undetermined. This CDR3 comprises 10 residues. CDR1 and CDR2 (germline): MDHEN, SYDVKM. V lost 10 bases to trimming and J lost 2 bases, with 3 bases between them. The CDR3 nucleotides read TGTGCCACAGGCAATCAGCCCCAGCATTTT. Translating gives CATGNQPQHF.

This chain uses TRBV12-3 or TRBV12-4 with TRBJ1-2; maybe TRBD1 (5 bases). This CDR3 comprises 12 residues. The germline V and J ends were trimmed by 3 bases and 8 bases, with 10 bases remaining between them. CDR3 nucleotides: TGTGCCAGCAGTTTCACCGGGGGAGGCTACACCTTC. Translated, it gives CASSFTGGGYTF.

This chain uses TRBV12-3 or TRBV12-4 with TRBJ1-1, with a tentative D call TRBD1 (6 bases). Trimming removed 6 bases at V and 7 bases at J, with 15 bases between. There are 13 residues in the CDR3. In DNA, the CDR3 is TGTGCCAGCAGACCCCTATGGACAGATGAAGCTTTCTTT. Protein sequence: CASRPLWTDEAFF.

In nucleotides, the CDR3 is TGTGCCAGCAGCACGGGACTAGCCACTGAAGCTTTCTTT. This codes for CASSTGLATEAFF. The chain joins TRBV5-4 to TRBJ1-1; D is possibly TRBD1 (5 bases). CDR3 length equals 13 residues. V was pared by 4 bases and J by 4 bases, with 11 bases between. The germline V gene encodes CDR1 SGHNT and CDR2 YYREEE (reference sequence).

V and J are TRBV28 and TRBJ2-7, with 7 bases that match TRBD1. From germline, CDR1 is MDHEN and CDR2 SYDVKM. CDR3 length equals 16 residues. Trimming at V came to 6 bases and at J to 2 bases, leaving 13 bases not matched to a gene. CDR3 sequence: CASSSPRQGIPYEQYF. The CDR3 DNA sequence: TGTGCCAGCAGCTCACCCCGACAGGGTATCCCCTACGAGCAGTACTTC.

The chain links TRBV19 to TRBJ2-7; 9 bases fit TRBD1. V gave up 6 bases and J gave up 5 bases; unmatched junction bases: 5. This CDR3 comprises 13 residues. Germline CDR1 and CDR2: LNHDA and SQIVND (reference sequence). In DNA, the CDR3 is TGTGCCAGTAGGTTACAGGGGGCCGACGAGCAGTACTTC. Protein product: CASRLQGADEQYF. The whole variable domain, filled in from reference TRBV19 and TRBJ2-7, reads DGGITQSPKYLFRKEGQNVTLSCEQNLNHDAMYWYRQDPGQGLRLIYYSQIVNDFQKGDIAEGYSVSREKKESFPLTVTSAQKNPTAFYLCASRLQGADEQYFGPGTRLTVT.

This clone has just one count. This chain connects TRBV7-8 to TRBJ2-1; no clear D. V gave up 5 bases and J gave up 6 bases, with 11 bases separating them. Per the germline V gene, CDR1 is SGHVS and CDR2 is FQNEAQ. The CDR3 totals 13 residues. The CDR3 coding sequence is TGTGCCAGCAGCCCCTCTAGGTCCAATGAGCAGTTCTTC. Encoded protein: CASSPSRSNEQFF.

A note on this clone: Within the sample, other DNA sequences also encode this same CDR3. V is TRBV7-2 and J is TRBJ1-1; the match to TRBD1 covers 9 bases. CDR3 length equals 14 residues. With 5 bases clipped from V and 5 bases from J, the junction kept 6 bases outside the gene matches. Looked up from germline, CDR1 is SGHTA and CDR2 is FQGNSA. The CDR3 DNA is TGTGCCAGCAGCCCGGGACAGGGAAGGACTGAAGCTTTCTTT. This sequence encodes CASSPGQGRTEAFF.

V gene TRBV11-2 combines with J gene TRBJ2-1; 9 nucleotides line up with TRBD1. Germline loops: CDR1 SGHAT, CDR2 FQNNGV. V shed 5 bases and J 7 bases; nucleotides not matched to a gene: 12. The CDR3 totals 16 residues. The CDR3 reads CASSPIGGTGTNEQFF. The CDR3 DNA is TGTGCCAGCAGCCCGATAGGGGGGACAGGGACGAATGAGCAGTTCTTC.

This clone was recorded a few times. The chain combines TRBV6-1 with TRBJ1-2; 10 bases are shared with TRBD1. Looked up from germline, CDR1 is MNHNS and CDR2 is SASEGT. The CDR3 has 15 amino acids. V trimming: 2 bases; J trimming: 9 bases; junction bases outside the gene matches: 9. The CDR3 DNA reads TGTGCCAGCAGTGAACCAGGACAGGGGGAGGTGCGCTACACCTTC. Its translation: CASSEPGQGEVRYTF.

The chain recombines TRBV6-1 with TRBJ1-2, with 7 bases that match TRBD1. Germline V gene data show CDR1 as MNHNS and CDR2 as SASEGT. This CDR3 has 16 amino acids. V gave up 0 bases and J gave up 8 bases; unmatched junction bases: 12. DNA of the CDR3: TGTGCCAGCAGTGAAGCTCAAGACAGGGTAGGACGGGGCTACACCTTC. Its translation is CASSEAQDRVGRGYTF.

V and J are TRBV19 and TRBJ2-4; weak D call: TRBD1 (6 bases). The germline CDR1 and CDR2 sequences are LNHDA and SQIVND (reference sequence). Trimming left V 6 bases short and J 1 base short, with 16 bases between. This CDR3 region has 16 residues. In DNA, the CDR3 is TGTGCCAGTAGCCCTGGGGCAGGGGTGGCCAAAAACATTCAGTACTTC. Protein sequence: CASSPGAGVAKNIQYF.

This chain links TRBV5-1 with TRBJ1-1; 8 nucleotides line up with TRBD1. V dropped 5 bases and J dropped 1; count of bases not matched to a gene: 10. This CDR3 is 16 amino acids long. Germline loops: CDR1 SGHRS, CDR2 YFSETQ. The CDR3 region is CASSTGQGGANTEAFF. CDR3 DNA sequence: TGCGCCAGCAGTACAGGACAGGGTGGGGCGAACACTGAAGCTTTCTTT.

The V gene is TRBV30, the J gene TRBJ2-5; 12 bases match TRBD2. This CDR3 contains 16 residues. With V trimmed by 6 bases and J by 4 bases, 12 bases remained unmatched. Germline CDR1 GTSNPN, CDR2 SVGIG (reference sequence). CDR3 coding DNA: TGTGCCTGCTCGCTACAACTAGCGGGGGGCCTAGAGACCCAGTACTTC. Translating gives CACSLQLAGGLETQYF.

The CDR3 bases are TGTGCCAGCAGCCACCGGGACACGTCTTCGGCTGAAGCTTTCTTT. Translated: CASSHRDTSSAEAFF. The V and J genes are TRBV3-1 (or the pseudogene TRBV3-2) and TRBJ1-1; tentative D call: TRBD1 (6 bases). The CDR3 is 15 residues long. Germline CDR1 reads LGHDT; CDR2 reads YNNKEL (reference sequence). With 3 bases removed from V and 6 bases from J, the gap between germline ends came to 17 bases.

CDR3 DNA: TGTGCCAGCAGCTTAGAGGGTACAGGGGGCTGGTACGGCTACACCTTC. Its protein is CASSLEGTGGWYGYTF. The V call is TRBV11-2, the J call TRBJ1-2; 9 bases are a match to TRBD1. J lost 8 bases, V lost 0 bases, and 10 bases had no gene match. The germline V gene encodes CDR1 SGHAT and CDR2 FQNNGV. This CDR3 has 16 residues.

The chain combines TRBV24-1 with TRBJ2-3; D is possibly TRBD1 (6 bases). Germline lookup yields CDR1 KGHDR and CDR2 SFDVKD. Trimming removed 9 bases from V and 0 bases from J, with 12 bases in between. CDR3 length: 14 amino acids. The CDR3: CATSPGHSTDTQYF. The CDR3, as DNA: TGTGCCACCTCCCCGGGACACAGCACAGATACGCAGTATTTT.

The chain couples TRBV4-1 to TRBJ2-3; 10 bases are a match to TRBD2. The germline V gene has CDR1 MGHRA and CDR2 YSYEKL. V gave up 1 base and J gave up 10 bases; unmatched junction bases: 8. CDR3 size: 15 residues. The CDR3 sequence is CASSQVISGGPAQYF. Written as DNA, the CDR3 is TGCGCCAGCAGCCAAGTCATTAGCGGGGGGCCCGCGCAGTATTTT.

This clone was detected once. The chain has TRBV2 and TRBJ2-7; TRBD2 aligns across 11 bases. Germline CDR1 SNHLY, CDR2 FYNNEI. CDR3 size: 12 residues. V shed 8 bases and J 6 bases; nucleotides not matched to a gene: 3. For the CDR3, the DNA is TGTGCCAGCTGCGGGACTAGCGGCGAGCAGTACTTC. Translating gives CASCGTSGEQYF.